The sequence of this T cell receptor beta chain was determined in a study of T cell responses to AZD1222 COVID-19 vaccine. Clones were sequenced by immunoSEQ multiplex PCR, and TCRdb holds only the in-frame ones, with some missing. The table lists roughly 110,000 clones, 87% of them singletons, with approximately 4% in the top ten. Worth noting for this clone: The antigen is unknown.

The study's findings and limits: Two AZD1222 administrations were followed by greater Spike-specific TCR breadth and depth. Donors skewed white British and female; clonal diversity was possibly underestimated.

V gave up 3 bases and J gave up 1 base; unmatched junction bases: 5. This CDR3 has 16 amino acids. Germline values: CDR1 LNHDA, CDR2 SQIVND (reference sequence). The V gene is TRBV19, the J gene TRBJ2-3, with 9 bases lining up with TRBD2. This clonotype originated in an adult in good health. Material: peripheral blood, obtained on day 0 of AZD1222 vaccination. The CDR3 DNA reads TGTGCCAGTAGTATTAGGGCTAGCGGGGGCACAGATACGCAGTATTTT. Protein: CASSIRASGGTDTQYF.